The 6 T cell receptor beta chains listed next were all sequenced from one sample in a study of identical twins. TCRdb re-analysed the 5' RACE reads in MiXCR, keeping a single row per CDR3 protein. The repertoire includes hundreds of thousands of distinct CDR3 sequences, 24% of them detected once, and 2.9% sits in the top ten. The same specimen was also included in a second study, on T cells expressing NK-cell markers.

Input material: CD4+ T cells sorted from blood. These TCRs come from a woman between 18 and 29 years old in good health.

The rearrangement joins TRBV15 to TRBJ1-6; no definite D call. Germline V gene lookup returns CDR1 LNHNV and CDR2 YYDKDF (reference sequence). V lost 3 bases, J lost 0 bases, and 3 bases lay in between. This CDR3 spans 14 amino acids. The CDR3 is CATSSSSYNSPLHF. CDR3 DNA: TGTGCCACCAGCAGTAGCTCCTATAATTCACCCCTCCACTTT.

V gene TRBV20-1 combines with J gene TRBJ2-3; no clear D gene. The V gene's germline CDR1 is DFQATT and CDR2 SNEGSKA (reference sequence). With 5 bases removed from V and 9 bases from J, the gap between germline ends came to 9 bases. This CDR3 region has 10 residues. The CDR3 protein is CSAYASTQYF. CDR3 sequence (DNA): TGCAGTGCTTATGCCTCGACGCAGTATTTT.

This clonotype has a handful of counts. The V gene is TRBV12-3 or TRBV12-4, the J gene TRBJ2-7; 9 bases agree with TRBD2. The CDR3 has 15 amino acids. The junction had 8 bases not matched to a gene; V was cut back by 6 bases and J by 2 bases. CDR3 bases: TGTGCCAGCAGGGCTAGCGGGAATTACCCCTACGAGCAGTACTTC. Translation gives CASRASGNYPYEQYF.

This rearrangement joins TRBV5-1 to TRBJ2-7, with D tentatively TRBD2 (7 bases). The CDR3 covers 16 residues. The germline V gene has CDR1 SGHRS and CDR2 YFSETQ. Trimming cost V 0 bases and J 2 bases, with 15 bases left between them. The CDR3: CASSLGRGALTYEQYF. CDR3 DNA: TGCGCCAGCAGCTTGGGCCGGGGGGCATTGACCTACGAGCAGTACTTC.

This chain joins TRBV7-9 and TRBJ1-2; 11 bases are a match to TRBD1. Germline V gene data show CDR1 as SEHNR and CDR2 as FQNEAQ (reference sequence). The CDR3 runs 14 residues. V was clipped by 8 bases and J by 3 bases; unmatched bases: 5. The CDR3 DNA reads TGTGCCAGCCCGCCGGGACAGGGGGACTATGGCTACACCTTC. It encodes CASPPGQGDYGYTF. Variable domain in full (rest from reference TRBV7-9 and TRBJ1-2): DTGVSQNPRHKITKRGQNVTFRCDPISEHNRLYWYRQTLGQGPEFLTYFQNEAQLEKSRLLSDRFSAERPKGSFSTLEIQRTEQGDSAMYLCASPPGQGDYGYTFGSGTRLTVV.

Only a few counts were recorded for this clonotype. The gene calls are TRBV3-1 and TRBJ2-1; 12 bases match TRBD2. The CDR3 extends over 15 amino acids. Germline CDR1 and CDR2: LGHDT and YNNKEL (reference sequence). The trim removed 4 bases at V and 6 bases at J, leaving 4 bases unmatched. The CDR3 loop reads CASSRPSGGANEQFF. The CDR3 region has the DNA TGTGCCAGCAGCCGGCCTAGCGGGGGGGCCAATGAGCAGTTCTTC.